These T cell receptor beta chains were read from a single sample in a study of cytomegalovirus exposure and HLA in healthy donors. This table comes from immunoSEQ multiplex PCR, and its TCRdb copy is limited to in-frame clones, with some not included. The sample contains about 130,000 clones, 77% of which appear only once. Sequencing was done on a sample of PBMCs. These receptor sequences come from a male donor in good health and CMV-seropositive. Both conserved end residues are part of each CDR3. The D gene is left open where the match is weak. Some rows have no size entry. The others give once, few or many, or a class for an expanded clone.

TRBD1 TRBJ2-7 TRBV2 NA TGTGCCAGCAGCCCTGTAGGGACAGGGGTCGGGTACGAGCAGTACTTC CASSPVGTGVGYEQYF
TRBD1 TRBJ2-1 TRBV29-1 NA TGCAGCGGCCTCCGAGACAGGGGCTACAATGAGCAGTTCTTC CSGLRDRGYNEQFF
NA TRBJ1-1 TRBV7-2 NA TGTGCCAGCAGCGTCACAGGAAGTGGCACTGAAGCTTTCTTT CASSVTGSGTEAFF
NA TRBJ1-5 TRBV19 NA TGTGCCAGTAGTATAGTCCAGCGGAGCAATCAGCCCCAGCATTTT CASSIVQRSNQPQHF
TRBD2 TRBJ2-7 TRBV27 NA TGTGCCAGCAGTCCTCGGACTAGCGGGATCTCCTACGGGCAGTACTTC CASSPRTSGISYGQYF
TRBD2 TRBJ2-1 TRBV19 NA TGTGCCAGCTCCCGGACTAGCGGGGTCGACAATGAGCAGTTCTTC CASSRTSGVDNEQFF
NA TRBJ1-4 TRBV5-1 few TGCGCCAGCAGCACCGGGACACTTGGTGAAAAACTGTTTTTT CASSTGTLGEKLFF
TRBD1 TRBJ1-5 TRBV19 NA TGTGCCAGTAGGGGAGTACTTAGGGGGCAGTTATCTCTTAGCAATCAGCCCCAGCATTTT CASRGVLRGQLSLSNQPQHF
NA TRBJ1-1 TRBV14 NA TGTGCCAGCAGCCAACTAAGGGGATTAACTGAAGCTTTCTTT CASSQLRGLTEAFF
TRBD1 TRBJ1-2 TRBV9 NA TGTGCCAGCAGCGCCCCAGAGACAGGGCCGAACTATGGCTACACCTTC CASSAPETGPNYGYTF
TRBD1 TRBJ2-1 TRBV5-1 once TGCGCCAGCAGCCCGTCGGGGACAGGTTCCTACAATGAGCAGTTCTTC CASSPSGTGSYNEQFF
NA TRBJ2-7 TRBV7-8 NA TGTGCCAGCAGCCCTTCTTCCTACGAGCAGTACTTC CASSPSSYEQYF
NA TRBJ2-7 TRBV6-1 NA TGTGCCAGCAGTAGACAGATTAGCGAGCAGTACTTC CASSRQISEQYF
TRBD1 TRBJ1-2 TRBV7-2 NA TGTGCCAGCACCGGTCTCCAGGGGGTCGGCTATGGCTACACCTTC CASTGLQGVGYGYTF
TRBD2 TRBJ2-2 TRBV28 few TGTGCCAGCAGACTAGCGGGAACCGGGGAGCTGTTTTTT CASRLAGTGELFF
NA TRBJ1-3 TRBV7-9 few TGTGCCAGCAGCTCCCACCAGGCGGGGCTAAGAAACACCATATATTTT CASSSHQAGLRNTIYF
NA TRBJ2-7 TRBV14 NA TGTGCCAGCAGTTACGGTGGGGCAGGGAATAACGAGCAGTACTTC CASSYGGAGNNEQYF
NA TRBJ2-1 TRBV27 NA TGTGCCAGCAGCAGAACAGAGATGGATGAGCAGTTCTTC CASSRTEMDEQFF
NA TRBJ2-4 TRBV21-1 NA TGTGCCAGCAGCAAAAAACTAGCGGGAGTGTCCATTACCAAAAACATTCAGTACTTC CASSKKLAGVSITKNIQYF
TRBD2 TRBJ2-7 TRBV27 NA TGTGCCAGCAGGTGGCGGGAGGGATACGAGCAGTACTTC CASRWREGYEQYF
TRBD2 TRBJ2-7 TRBV28 NA TGTGCCAGCAGTTTATCGGGACTAGCGGGAGGCGAGCAGTACTTC CASSLSGLAGGEQYF
NA TRBJ1-2 TRBV6-6 NA TGTGCCAGCAGTTACAAAGGGGAGGCCTACACCTTC CASSYKGEAYTF
TRBD2 TRBJ2-1 TRBV28 NA TGTGCCAGCAGTCACCCGACTAGCGGTATGTCCTACAATGAGCAGTTCTTC CASSHPTSGMSYNEQFF
TRBD1 TRBJ2-1 TRBV19 few TGTGCCAGTAGTGCACCAGGGGGCCTCGTGCGGGAACATCCCTACAATGAGCAGTTCTTC CASSAPGGLVREHPYNEQFF
TRBD1 TRBJ2-1 TRBV7-3 NA TGTGCCAGCAGCTTACTTACAGGGGGTGAGCAGTTCTTC CASSLLTGGEQFF
NA TRBJ2-7 TRBV11-2 NA TGTGCCAGCAGGGACCTTACAGGGAAAGAGCAGTACTTC CASRDLTGKEQYF
NA TRBJ2-7 TRBV28 once TGTGCCAGCAGTTTCCCGGGACTGAACGAGCAGTACTTC CASSFPGLNEQYF
NA TRBJ2-5 TRBV15 NA TGTGCCACCAGCAGAGATGGTAGCTTTGAGACCCAGTACTTC CATSRDGSFETQYF
TRBD2 TRBJ2-5 TRBV5-4 once TGTGCCAGCAGCAGGGGGACTAGCGGGAGGACTATACAAGAGACCCAGTACTTC CASSRGTSGRTIQETQYF
NA TRBJ2-1 TRBV18 NA TGTGCCAGCTCACCACTGTTCGCCGGAGGCGTGTTGGACAATGAGCAGTTCTTC CASSPLFAGGVLDNEQFF
NA TRBJ1-3 TRBV18 NA TGTGCCAGCTCACAGGACAACTTTTCTGGAAACACCATATATTTT CASSQDNFSGNTIYF
NA TRBJ1-1 TRBV6-5 few TGTGCCAGCAGTTCCCTAGTTGAAGCTTTCTTT CASSSLVEAFF
NA TRBJ2-4 TRBV28 NA TGTGCCAGCAGTTTCGGAGACTCCAGCAACATTCAGTACTTC CASSFGDSSNIQYF
TRBD2 TRBJ2-3 TRBV19 NA TGTGCCAGTAGTATAGATGGGACTAGAACAGATACGCAGTATTTT CASSIDGTRTDTQYF
NA TRBJ1-1 TRBV2 NA TGTGCCAGCAGCCGGAACACTGAAGCTTTCTTT CASSRNTEAFF
TRBD1 TRBJ2-2 TRBV29-1 NA TGCAGCGTTGTCGGACAGGCCGGGGAGCTGTTTTTT CSVVGQAGELFF